The 20 T cell receptor beta chains in this list originate from one sample, sequenced in a study of blood T cell repertoires in COVID-19. The method was immunoSEQ multiplex PCR; TCRdb's version includes in-frame clones alone and lacks a portion of them. The sample lists 100,000 to 150,000 clones; more than 70% were seen once. The sample consisted of peripheral blood. All receptors come from a man between 60 and 70 years old with acute or convalescent COVID-19.

The chain links TRBV5-6 to TRBJ2-2; D is unresolved. The V gene lost 4 bases and the J gene lost 1 base, with 8 bases spanning the gap. The CDR3 length is 14 residues. Germline V CDR1 and CDR2: SGHDT, YYEEEE. CDR3 nucleotide sequence: TGTGCCAGCAGCCCGACACAGAACACCGGGGAGCTGTTTTTT. Its protein is CASSPTQNTGELFF.

This clone was observed once. This rearrangement joins TRBV29-1 to TRBJ2-1, with 9 bases that match TRBD2. This CDR3 is built from 14 residues. The germline gives CDR1 SQVTM, CDR2 ANQGSEA. After removal of 3 bases from V and 8 bases from J, the junction contained 8 bases not matched to a gene. CDR3 in amino acids: CSVEPGLANDEQFF. In nucleotides, the CDR3 is TGCAGCGTTGAGCCCGGACTAGCGAACGATGAGCAGTTCTTC.

The chain uses TRBV5-3 and TRBJ1-1, with unresolved D. Being an ORF, TRBV5-3 has a function that is uncertain. The CDR3 is 13 residues long. V was clipped by 0 bases and J by 1 base, with 4 bases between them. The CDR3 DNA sequence: TGTGCCAGAAGCTTGGACAGGAACACTGAAGCTTTCTTT. Protein product: CARSLDRNTEAFF.

This chain connects TRBV5-1 to TRBJ2-7, with 7 bases lining up with TRBD1. V shed 0 bases and J 0 bases; nucleotides not matched to a gene: 3. The V gene's germline CDR1 is SGHRS and CDR2 YFSETQ. The CDR3 covers 15 residues. DNA for the CDR3: TGCGCCAGCAGCTTGGGGGACAGACGCTCCTACGAGCAGTACTTC. Encoded protein: CASSLGDRRSYEQYF.

The chain recombines TRBV27 with TRBJ2-7; 8 nucleotides agree with TRBD1. Germline lookup yields CDR1 MNHEY and CDR2 SMNVEV (reference sequence). The V and J ends lost 6 bases and 5 bases, in that order; junction bases with no gene match: 9. This CDR3 has 14 residues. CDR3 nucleotide sequence: TGTGCCAGCAGCCGCAAGACAGGGGTGGACGAGCAGTACTTC. This sequence encodes CASSRKTGVDEQYF.

This clone was observed a single time. The chain is built from TRBV5-1 and TRBJ2-2, with D hard to call. This CDR3 spans 15 amino acids. V was cut by 4 bases and J by 1 base, with 11 bases left in between. The germline gives CDR1 SGHRS, CDR2 YFSETQ. CDR3: CASSPFRVNTGELFF. The DNA for the CDR3 is TGCGCCAGCAGCCCCTTTCGGGTGAACACCGGGGAGCTGTTTTTT. The complete variable domain, with remaining parts taken from reference TRBV5-1 and TRBJ2-2, reads KAGVTQTPRYLIKTRGQQVTLSCSPISGHRSVSWYQQTPGQGLQFLFEYFSETQRNKGNFPGRFSGRQFSNSRSEMNVSTLELGDSALYLCASSPFRVNTGELFFGEGSRLTVL.

The V and J genes are TRBV4-2 and TRBJ1-1; D might be TRBD1 (5 bases). Germline lookup yields CDR1 LGHNA and CDR2 YNFKEQ. CDR3 size: 15 residues. V lost 2 bases, J lost 5 bases, and 15 bases lay in between. CDR3 sequence: CASSQSVGGNTEAFF. CDR3 nucleotides: TGTGCCAGCAGCCAATCGGTTGGGGGGAATACTGAAGCTTTCTTT.

The chain has TRBV5-1 and TRBJ2-5, with TRBD2 matching over 7 bases. The CDR3 sequence is 14 residues long. The V gene end was trimmed by 4 bases and the J gene end by 0 bases; junction bases not matched to a gene: 3. Germline loops: CDR1 SGHRS, CDR2 YFSETQ. The DNA for the CDR3 is TGCGCCAGCAGCGGGGGACTAAACCAAGAGACCCAGTACTTC. It yields the protein CASSGGLNQETQYF.

The V and J genes are TRBV6-5 and TRBJ1-1; 7 positions match TRBD1. The ends lost 7 bases at V and 2 bases at J; junction bases unmatched: 7. Looked up from germline, CDR1 is MNHEY and CDR2 is SVGAGI. CDR3 length: 14 residues. CDR3 bases: TGTGCCAGCACCACAGGGGTGACTAACACTGAAGCTTTCTTT. Protein product: CASTTGVTNTEAFF.

This clone was found a few times. The chain uses TRBV30 and TRBJ2-7; D perhaps matches TRBD2 (6 bases). The V gene lost 2 bases and the J gene lost 3 bases, with 20 bases spanning the gap. This CDR3 has 16 residues. The germline gives CDR1 GTSNPN, CDR2 SVGIG (reference sequence). The CDR3 sequence is CAWSRARLLANYEQYF. In DNA, the CDR3 is TGTGCCTGGAGTAGGGCCCGTTTGCTAGCGAACTACGAGCAGTACTTC.

The chain couples TRBV29-1 to TRBJ1-2; TRBD1 aligns across 9 bases. This CDR3 spans 13 amino acids. Per germline, CDR1 SQVTM and CDR2 ANQGSEA. V lost 6 bases to trimming and J lost 4 bases; unmatched junction nucleotides: 6. CDR3 sequence (DNA): TGCAGCGTCCCGGGACAGGGTATCTATGGCTACACCTTC. Translating it yields CSVPGQGIYGYTF.

This chain uses TRBV5-6 with TRBJ2-5, with 13 nucleotides matching TRBD2. The ends lost 4 bases at V and 5 bases at J; junction bases unmatched: 11. The CDR3 length is 17 residues. In germline, CDR1 is SGHDT, CDR2 YYEEEE. CDR3 nucleotide sequence: TGTGCCAGCAGCACGGCCACTAGCGGGGGGGCCGGCGAGACCCAGTACTTC. It specifies CASSTATSGGAGETQYF.

CDR3 protein: CASSTGHGFAYEQYF. In nucleotides, the CDR3 is TGTGCCAGCAGCACTGGACATGGATTCGCCTACGAGCAGTACTTC. V usage is TRBV7-6 and J usage is TRBJ2-7; possible D gene TRBD1, 5 bases. Deletions cut 5 bases from V and 2 bases from J, with 16 bases between. CDR3 length: 15 amino acids. Germline V gives CDR1 SGHVS, CDR2 FNYEAQ.

The sample holds many counts of this clone. This rearrangement joins TRBV5-6 to TRBJ2-7, with D tentatively TRBD2 (5 bases). The CDR3 totals 16 residues. Germline CDR1 is SGHDT and CDR2 is YYEEEE. With 0 bases removed from V and 2 bases from J, the gap between germline ends came to 15 bases. The CDR3 sequence: CASSLVARTFTYEQYF. DNA of the CDR3: TGTGCCAGCAGCTTGGTTGCGCGGACTTTTACCTACGAGCAGTACTTC.

CDR3 sequence reads: CARGTHRPSYEQYF. CDR3 in DNA: TGCGCCAGGGGTACCCACAGGCCTAGCTACGAGCAGTACTTC. This sequence joins TRBV10-1 and TRBJ2-7, with D perhaps TRBD1 (5 bases). V lost 9 bases and J lost 3, with 18 bases in between. Germline CDR1 WNHNN, CDR2 SYGVQD (reference sequence). This CDR3 contains 14 residues.

The chain is built from TRBV5-1 and TRBJ1-4; possible D gene TRBD1, 5 bases. Germline V gene lookup returns CDR1 SGHRS and CDR2 YFSETQ. V was clipped by 6 bases and J by 4 bases, with 16 bases between them. The CDR3 spans 15 residues. The CDR3 is CASTLLGGFNEKLFF. The CDR3 DNA is TGCGCCAGCACCCTTTTGGGGGGGTTTAATGAAAAACTGTTTTTT.

The chain joins TRBV6-6 to TRBJ1-4; 7 bases are shared with TRBD1. The germline CDR1 and CDR2 sequences are MNHNY and SVGAGI (reference sequence). This CDR3 has 14 amino acids. J was trimmed by 4 bases and V by 2 bases; bases with no gene match: 1. The CDR3 bases are TGTGCCAGCAGTTACGGGACAGTTAATGAAAAACTGTTTTTT. This sequence encodes CASSYGTVNEKLFF.

The chain has TRBV5-6 and TRBJ1-2; D uncertain. Trimming cost V 4 bases and J 5 bases, with 18 bases left between them. The CDR3 extends over 15 amino acids. In germline, CDR1 is SGHDT, CDR2 YYEEEE. The CDR3 sequence is CASSPNERVYYGYTF. The DNA for the CDR3 is TGTGCCAGCAGCCCGAATGAACGGGTGTATTATGGCTACACCTTC.

This sequence joins TRBV6-6 and TRBJ1-1, with D unclear. The CDR3 covers 15 residues. V lost 2 bases, J lost 5 bases, and 15 bases lay in between. Looked up from germline, CDR1 is MNHNY and CDR2 is SVGAGI (reference sequence). The CDR3 reads CASSYGAGILTEAFF. CDR3 sequence (DNA): TGTGCCAGCAGTTACGGAGCGGGAATTTTAACTGAAGCTTTCTTT.

This clone was recorded only once. One end of the junction does not line up with germline, which may come from a read error. The same CDR3 is also encoded by other DNA sequences in this sample. The chain employs TRBV29-1 and TRBJ2-7; TRBD1 matches 7 bases. There are 13 residues in the CDR3. CDR1 is SQVTM and CDR2 is ANQGSEA in the germline V gene. CDR3: CSVEGGRGREQYF. In nucleotides, the CDR3 is TGCAGTGTTGAAGGAGGTAGGGGGCGCGAGCAGTACTTC.